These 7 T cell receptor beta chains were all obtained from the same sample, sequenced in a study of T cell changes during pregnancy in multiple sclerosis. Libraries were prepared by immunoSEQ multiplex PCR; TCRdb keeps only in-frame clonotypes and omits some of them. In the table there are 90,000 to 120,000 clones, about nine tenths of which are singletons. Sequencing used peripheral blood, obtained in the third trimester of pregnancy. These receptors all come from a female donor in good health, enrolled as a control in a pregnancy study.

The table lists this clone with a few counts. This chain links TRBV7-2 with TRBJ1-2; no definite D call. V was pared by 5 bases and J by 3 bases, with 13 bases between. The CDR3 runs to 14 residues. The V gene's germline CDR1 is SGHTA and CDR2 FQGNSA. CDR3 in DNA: TGTGCCAGCAGCCCAGCGGCAAATGACTATGGCTACACCTTC. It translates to CASSPAANDYGYTF. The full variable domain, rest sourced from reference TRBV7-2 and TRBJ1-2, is GAGVSQSPSNKVTEKGKDVELRCDPISGHTALYWYRQSLGQGLEFLIYFQGNSAPDKSGLPSDRFSAERTGGSVSTLTIQRTQQEDSAVYLCASSPAANDYGYTFGSGTRLTVV.

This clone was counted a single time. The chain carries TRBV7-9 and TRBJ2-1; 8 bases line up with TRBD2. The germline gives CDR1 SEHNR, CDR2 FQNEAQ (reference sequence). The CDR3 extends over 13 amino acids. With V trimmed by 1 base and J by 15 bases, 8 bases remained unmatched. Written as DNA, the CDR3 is TGTGCCAGCAGCTTAGGGGTGCGGGGGGTGCCGTTCTTC. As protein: CASSLGVRGVPFF.

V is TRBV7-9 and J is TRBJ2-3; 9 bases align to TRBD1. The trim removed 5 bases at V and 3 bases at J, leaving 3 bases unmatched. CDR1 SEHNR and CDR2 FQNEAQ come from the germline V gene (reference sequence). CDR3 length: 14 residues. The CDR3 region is CASSPGQGTDTQYF. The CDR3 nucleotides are TGTGCCAGCAGCCCGGGACAGGGAACAGATACGCAGTATTTT.

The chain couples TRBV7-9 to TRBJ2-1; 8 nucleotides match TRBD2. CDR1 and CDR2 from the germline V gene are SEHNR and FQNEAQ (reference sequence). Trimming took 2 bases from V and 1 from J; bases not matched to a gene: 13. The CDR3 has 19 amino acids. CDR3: CASSLLLAGGSPSYNEQFF. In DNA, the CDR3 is TGTGCCAGCAGCTTATTATTGGCGGGGGGCTCTCCTTCCTACAATGAGCAGTTCTTC.

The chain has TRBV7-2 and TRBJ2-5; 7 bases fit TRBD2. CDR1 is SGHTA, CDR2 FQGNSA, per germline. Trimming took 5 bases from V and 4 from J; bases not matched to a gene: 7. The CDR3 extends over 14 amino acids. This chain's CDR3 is CASSRELASETQYF. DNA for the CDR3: TGTGCCAGCAGCAGGGAACTAGCGTCAGAGACCCAGTACTTC.

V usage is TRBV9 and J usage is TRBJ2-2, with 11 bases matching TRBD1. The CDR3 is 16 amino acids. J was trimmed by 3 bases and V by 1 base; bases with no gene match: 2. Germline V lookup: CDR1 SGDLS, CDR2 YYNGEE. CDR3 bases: TGTGCCAGCAGCGTAAGGACAGGGGGCGACACCGGGGAGCTGTTTTTT. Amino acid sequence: CASSVRTGGDTGELFF.

The CDR3 protein is CAWSQESGGRGYTF. CDR3 sequence (DNA): TGTGCCTGGAGCCAAGAGTCGGGGGGTCGGGGCTACACCTTC. J is TRBJ1-2 and V is TRBV30; D is possibly TRBD1 (5 bases). Germline V CDR1 and CDR2: GTSNPN, SVGIG (reference sequence). The CDR3 runs to 14 residues. The V and J ends lost 3 bases and 8 bases respectively, with 19 bases between them.